Below are 17 T cell receptor beta chains sequenced from a single sample in a study of vaccination and CD4 T cells after COVID-19. Indicated time point: late sampling 161 to 241 days after vaccination in a few convalescent patients. Via MiXCR, TCRdb re-called the PCR reads, giving one row per CDR3 protein. The table has 25,000 to 35,000 distinct CDR3 sequences, approximately 48% seen once. The source material was CD4+ T cells from blood, sampled about 7 months after SARS-CoV-2 vaccination. The source is a human donor who had recovered from COVID-19.

The genes are TRBV6-1 and TRBJ2-1; D might be TRBD2 (6 bases). Trimming removed 5 bases from V and 7 bases from J, with 9 bases in between. The CDR3 totals 12 residues. From germline, CDR1 is MNHNS and CDR2 SASEGT. CDR3: CASSQGGNEQFF. CDR3 DNA: TGTGCCAGCAGTCAGGGAGGTAATGAGCAGTTCTTC.

The chain uses TRBV6-2 or TRBV6-3 and TRBJ2-5, with D possibly matching TRBD2 (6 bases). Between the trimmed V and J ends, which lost 2 bases and 4 bases, there was a span of 14 bases. The germline V gene has CDR1 MNHEY and CDR2 SVGEGT. This CDR3 comprises 15 residues. The chain's CDR3 is CASSYGASEAETQYF. For the CDR3, the DNA is TGTGCCAGCAGTTACGGGGCTAGCGAGGCAGAGACCCAGTACTTC.

The V gene is TRBV5-6, the J gene TRBJ1-5; 8 bases fit TRBD1. Germline CDR1 and CDR2: SGHDT and YYEEEE. The trim removed 3 bases at V and 2 bases at J, leaving 4 bases unmatched. The CDR3 runs 15 residues. The CDR3 sequence: CASSWTGSGNQPQHF. CDR3 nucleotide sequence: TGTGCCAGCAGCTGGACAGGGTCGGGCAATCAGCCCCAGCATTTT.

This clonotype was seen a few times. The chain links TRBV25-1 to TRBJ1-2; D is undetermined. V shed 3 bases and J shed 1 base, with 3 bases lying between them. This CDR3 has 12 residues. The germline V gene encodes CDR1 MGHDK and CDR2 SYGVNS. CDR3 protein: CASSDINYGYTF. Written as DNA, the CDR3 is TGTGCCAGCAGTGACATTAACTATGGCTACACCTTC.

This clonotype was seen only a few times. The chain combines TRBV7-2 with TRBJ2-7; 10 bases match TRBD2. The CDR3 is 15 amino acids. The germline V gene has CDR1 SGHTA and CDR2 FQGNSA. The trim removed 8 bases at V and 4 bases at J, leaving 11 bases unmatched. The chain's CDR3 is CASSEREGIKYEQYF. The CDR3 region has the DNA TGTGCCAGCTCTGAGCGGGAGGGAATAAAATACGAGCAGTACTTC.

This sequence joins TRBV2 and TRBJ2-1, with 8 nucleotides matching TRBD2. V dropped 4 bases and J dropped 3; count of bases not matched to a gene: 8. Germline assignment: CDR1 SNHLY and CDR2 FYNNEI. This CDR3 has 16 amino acids. The CDR3 nucleotides are TGTGCCAGCAGTGCCGTGGCTAGCGGGTTCTACAATGAGCAGTTCTTC. It is translated as CASSAVASGFYNEQFF.

This clonotype was counted only a few times. The chain carries TRBV20-1 and TRBJ1-2; D may be TRBD1 (5 bases). Germline values: CDR1 DFQATT, CDR2 SNEGSKA (reference sequence). V lost 0 bases and J 4 bases, leaving 12 bases between the germline ends. The CDR3 is made up of 14 amino acids. This chain's CDR3 is CSARDRRGGYGYTF. CDR3 nucleotide sequence: TGCAGTGCTAGAGATCGGCGGGGGGGCTATGGCTACACCTTC.

This clonotype has only a few counts. This rearrangement joins TRBV7-9 to TRBJ2-7; either TRBD1 or TRBD2 may fit D (6 bases each). The CDR3 covers 16 residues. The V end was cut by 1 base, the J end by 2 bases, with 15 bases between. Germline CDR1 SEHNR, CDR2 FQNEAQ (reference sequence). The CDR3 here is CASSLVGGTQTYEQYF. The DNA for the CDR3 is TGTGCCAGCAGCTTAGTAGGGGGGACACAGACCTACGAGCAGTACTTC.

This rearrangement joins TRBV7-9 to TRBJ2-7, with 10 bases that match TRBD1. Looked up from germline, CDR1 is SEHNR and CDR2 is FQNEAQ (reference sequence). V was pared by 5 bases and J by 2 bases, with 12 bases of the junction left unmatched. The CDR3 sequence is 17 residues long. Written as DNA, the CDR3 is TGTGCCAGCAGCCGACAGGGGGCACGCCTCGGGGCCTACGAGCAGTACTTC. Amino acid sequence: CASSRQGARLGAYEQYF.

This clonotype was seen more than once but under ten times. V usage is TRBV6-2 or TRBV6-3 and J usage is TRBJ1-5, with a weak D call TRBD1 (5 bases). Germline V lookup: CDR1 MNHEY, CDR2 SVGEGT. The CDR3 loop spans 13 amino acids. Trimming left V 5 bases short and J 13 bases short, with 18 bases between. The CDR3 spells CASSPYVQGGQHF. In DNA, the CDR3 is TGTGCCAGCAGTCCTTACGTGCAGGGAGGTCAGCATTTT.

CDR3 loop: CASSRTGNEQYF. In DNA, the CDR3 is TGTGCCAGCAGCCGGACAGGGAACGAGCAGTACTTC. The genes are TRBV7-6 and TRBJ2-7, with 8 bases identical to TRBD1. This CDR3 is 12 amino acids long. CDR1 is SGHVS and CDR2 is FNYEAQ in the germline V gene. J lost 5 bases, V lost 5 bases, and 2 bases had no gene match. The full variable domain, in which reference TRBV7-6 and TRBJ2-7 provide the parts outside the CDR3, is GAGVSQSPRYKVTKRGQDVALRCDPISGHVSLYWYRQALGQGPEFLTYFNYEAQQDKSGLPNDRFSAERPEGSISTLTIQRTEQRDSAMYRCASSRTGNEQYFGPGTRLTVT.

CDR3: CASSEGTGGHHYGYTF. CDR3 in DNA: TGTGCCAGCAGCGAAGGCACAGGGGGTCATCACTATGGCTACACCTTC. J is TRBJ1-2 and V is TRBV5-4, with TRBD1 matching 8 bases. Germline loops: CDR1 SGHNT, CDR2 YYREEE (reference sequence). The CDR3 is 16 amino acids. The V and J ends lost 4 bases and 3 bases, in that order; junction bases with no gene match: 11.

This clonotype was seen a handful of times. The rearrangement uses TRBV27 and TRBJ2-2; 7 bases are a match to TRBD2. The length of the CDR3 is 14 residues. The germline V gene has CDR1 MNHEY and CDR2 SMNVEV (reference sequence). With 10 bases clipped from V and 5 bases from J, the junction kept 10 bases outside the gene matches. DNA for the CDR3: TGTGCCACCGGGCGGGGGACGAGGACCGGGGAGCTGTTTTTT. Protein: CATGRGTRTGELFF.

This clonotype was seen only a few times. This chain links TRBV19 with TRBJ1-6; 9 bases fit TRBD1. CDR1 and CDR2 (germline): LNHDA, SQIVND (reference sequence). CDR3 length: 14 amino acids. The junction had 5 bases not matched to a gene; V was cut back by 5 bases and J by 9 bases. The CDR3 bases are TGTGCCAGTAGTCCAACAGGGGGCGCTTCACCCCTCCACTTT. This codes for CASSPTGGASPLHF. Variable domain in full (rest from reference TRBV19 and TRBJ1-6): DGGITQSPKYLFRKEGQNVTLSCEQNLNHDAMYWYRQDPGQGLRLIYYSQIVNDFQKGDIAEGYSVSREKKESFPLTVTSAQKNPTAFYLCASSPTGGASPLHFGNGTRLTVT.

This clonotype was picked up one time. The V and J genes are TRBV4-1 and TRBJ2-7; 9 bases are shared with TRBD2. Germline-derived CDR1 and CDR2 are MGHRA and YSYEKL. The CDR3 length is 14 residues. Trimming took 1 base from V and 3 from J; bases not matched to a gene: 1. The CDR3 DNA follows: TGCGCCAGCAGCCAAGGGACTAGCGTCTACGAGCAGTACTTC. Residues: CASSQGTSVYEQYF.

About this clonotype: The germline gene is not matched at one end of the junction; a read error may be the cause. The rearrangement uses TRBV20-1 and TRBJ2-1, with 14 bases lining up with TRBD2. The length of the CDR3 is 17 residues. Germline lookup yields CDR1 DFQATT and CDR2 SNEGSKA (reference sequence). CDR3 nucleotide sequence: TGCAGTGCGAGAGGGACTAGCGGGAGTATTTCCTACAATGAGCAGTTCTTC. Encoded protein: CSARGTSGSISYNEQFF.

This sequence joins TRBV11-2 and TRBJ2-7, with 11 nucleotides matching TRBD2. The CDR3 has 16 residues. Per the germline V gene, CDR1 is SGHAT and CDR2 is FQNNGV. J lost 5 bases, V lost 5 bases, and 11 bases had no gene match. CDR3 loop: CASSHLLAGGMNEQYF. CDR3 DNA: TGTGCCAGCAGCCACCTCTTAGCGGGAGGGATGAACGAGCAGTACTTC.